These T cell receptor beta chains were read from a single sample in a study of blood T cell repertoires in COVID-19. TCRdb keeps only in-frame clones here, not all; method: immunoSEQ multiplex PCR. The table records hundreds of thousands of clones, roughly 89% of them present only once. The specimen sequenced was PBMCs or T cells enriched from blood (not recorded which). The receptors here all came from a woman in her fifties or sixties who had been exposed to COVID-19. Both conserved end residues are part of each CDR3. The order of the fields is D gene, clone size, V gene, J gene, CDR3 DNA, CDR3 protein. The D gene is left open where the match is weak. Expanded clones get a size class; other rows say once, few or many, or leave the size out.

D gene: TRBD1; clone size: .; V gene: TRBV6-5; J gene: TRBJ1-1; CDR3 DNA: TGTGCCAGCAGTTATTTACAGGGGATCGCTGAAGCTTTCTTT; CDR3 protein: CASSYLQGIAEAFF
D gene: .; clone size: .; V gene: TRBV5-1; J gene: TRBJ2-1; CDR3 DNA: TGCGCCAGCAGCTTAGGACAGAGCTCCTACAATGAGCAGTTCTTC; CDR3 protein: CASSLGQSSYNEQFF
D gene: .; clone size: .; V gene: TRBV5-4; J gene: TRBJ2-2; CDR3 DNA: TGTGCCAGCAGCTTGATTCAGGGAGGCACCGGGGAGCTGTTTTTT; CDR3 protein: CASSLIQGGTGELFF
D gene: TRBD1; clone size: .; V gene: TRBV3-1/TRBV3-2; J gene: TRBJ1-2; CDR3 DNA: TGTGCCAGCAGCCAGGCCGGGACAGCTAACTATGGCTACACCTTC; CDR3 protein: CASSQAGTANYGYTF
D gene: .; clone size: .; V gene: TRBV29-1; J gene: TRBJ1-5; CDR3 DNA: TGCAGCGCCTCACGGGGGGATCAGCCCCAGCATTTT; CDR3 protein: CSASRGDQPQHF
D gene: .; clone size: .; V gene: TRBV5-4; J gene: TRBJ2-2; CDR3 DNA: TGTGCCAGCAGCTTGGGTCACCTAACGAACACCGGGGAGCTGTTTTTT; CDR3 protein: CASSLGHLTNTGELFF
D gene: TRBD1; clone size: .; V gene: TRBV5-1; J gene: TRBJ2-7; CDR3 DNA: TGCGCCAGCAGCCTGGGACAGGACTCCTACGAGCAGTACTTC; CDR3 protein: CASSLGQDSYEQYF
D gene: .; clone size: .; V gene: TRBV5-4; J gene: TRBJ2-6; CDR3 DNA: TGTGCCAGCAGCTTGGCCGGGGTCTCTGGGGCCAACGTCCTGACTTTC; CDR3 protein: CASSLAGVSGANVLTF
D gene: TRBD1; clone size: .; V gene: TRBV19; J gene: TRBJ1-5; CDR3 DNA: TGTGCCACCGGACAGGGGGGGATCAATCAGCCCCAGCATTTT; CDR3 protein: CATGQGGINQPQHF
D gene: .; clone size: .; V gene: TRBV5-8; J gene: TRBJ1-5; CDR3 DNA: TGTGCCAGCAGCCCTGGCCGGGAGTTAAGCAATCAGCCCCAGCATTTT; CDR3 protein: CASSPGRELSNQPQHF
D gene: TRBD1; clone size: .; V gene: TRBV6-2/TRBV6-3; J gene: TRBJ1-1; CDR3 DNA: TGTGCCAGCAGTTACGGACAGGGGGCTGCTGAAGCTTTCTTT; CDR3 protein: CASSYGQGAAEAFF
D gene: TRBD1; clone size: .; V gene: TRBV10-3; J gene: TRBJ1-2; CDR3 DNA: TGTGCCATCAGCCAGACAGGGGGCGACTATGGCTACACCTTC; CDR3 protein: CAISQTGGDYGYTF
D gene: TRBD2; clone size: .; V gene: TRBV4-2; J gene: TRBJ2-4; CDR3 DNA: TGTGCCAGCAGCCAAGATCGGGGGGACATTCAGTACTTC; CDR3 protein: CASSQDRGDIQYF
D gene: .; clone size: .; V gene: TRBV15; J gene: TRBJ2-2; CDR3 DNA: TGTGCCACCAGCAGAGACGGGGCCGGGGAGCTGTTTTTT; CDR3 protein: CATSRDGAGELFF
D gene: TRBD2; clone size: once; V gene: TRBV5-8; J gene: TRBJ2-3; CDR3 DNA: TGTGCCAGCAGCTTGCGGCGGGGGGGAACTACAGATACGCAGTATTTT; CDR3 protein: CASSLRRGGTTDTQYF
D gene: TRBD1; clone size: once; V gene: TRBV2; J gene: TRBJ1-2; CDR3 DNA: TGTGCCAGCAGTCCCATAGACAGGGGAGGAGGCTACACCTTC; CDR3 protein: CASSPIDRGGGYTF
D gene: .; clone size: .; V gene: TRBV12-3/TRBV12-4; J gene: TRBJ1-2; CDR3 DNA: TGTGCCAGCAGTGTCGGAGTCTATGGCTACACCTTC; CDR3 protein: CASSVGVYGYTF
D gene: .; clone size: .; V gene: TRBV11-2; J gene: TRBJ1-6; CDR3 DNA: TGTGCCAGCAGCTTAGCCTCCCAGGGAAATTCACCCCTCCACTTT; CDR3 protein: CASSLASQGNSPLHF
D gene: TRBD1; clone size: .; V gene: TRBV10-3; J gene: TRBJ1-1; CDR3 DNA: TGTGCCATCACCGAACTGACAGGGACAGAAGCTTTCTTT; CDR3 protein: CAITELTGTEAFF
D gene: TRBD2; clone size: .; V gene: TRBV7-8; J gene: TRBJ2-5; CDR3 DNA: TGTGCCAGCAGCTTAGAGGGCCTAGCGGGGGGGGAGACCCAGTACTTC; CDR3 protein: CASSLEGLAGGETQYF
D gene: .; clone size: .; V gene: TRBV30; J gene: TRBJ1-1; CDR3 DNA: TGTGCCGGGGCGAGGATGAACACTGAAGCTTTCTTT; CDR3 protein: CAGARMNTEAFF
D gene: .; clone size: once; V gene: TRBV10-2; J gene: TRBJ1-5; CDR3 DNA: TGCGCCAGCAGTGAAATAGTTTATCAGCCCCAGCATTTT; CDR3 protein: CASSEIVYQPQHF
D gene: .; clone size: .; V gene: TRBV28; J gene: TRBJ1-1; CDR3 DNA: TGTGCCAGCAGACGGAGAATTCTCGCTGAAGCTTTCTTT; CDR3 protein: CASRRRILAEAFF
D gene: TRBD1; clone size: .; V gene: TRBV19; J gene: TRBJ1-2; CDR3 DNA: TGTGCCAGTAAAGTGGGACAGGGACACTATGGCTACACCTTC; CDR3 protein: CASKVGQGHYGYTF
D gene: .; clone size: .; V gene: TRBV13; J gene: TRBJ1-2; CDR3 DNA: TGTGCCAGCAGCTTAGGCCAAGCCACTAACTATGGCTACACCTTC; CDR3 protein: CASSLGQATNYGYTF
D gene: TRBD1; clone size: .; V gene: TRBV2; J gene: TRBJ2-7; CDR3 DNA: TGTGCCAGCAGCTTGACAGGGAACACCTACGAGCAGTACTTC; CDR3 protein: CASSLTGNTYEQYF
D gene: .; clone size: .; V gene: TRBV19; J gene: TRBJ1-1; CDR3 DNA: TGTGCCAGTACCTCAAGGGACTTTACCGCCAGCACTGAAGCTTTCTTT; CDR3 protein: CASTSRDFTASTEAFF
D gene: TRBD2; clone size: .; V gene: TRBV19; J gene: TRBJ2-3; CDR3 DNA: TGTGCCAGTAGTCTCACTAGCGGGTATGGAGCGGATACGCAGTATTTT; CDR3 protein: CASSLTSGYGADTQYF
D gene: .; clone size: .; V gene: TRBV12-3/TRBV12-4; J gene: TRBJ1-1; CDR3 DNA: TGTGCCAGCCTCCGACAGGAGAACACTGAAGCTTTCTTT; CDR3 protein: CASLRQENTEAFF
D gene: TRBD1; clone size: .; V gene: TRBV12-3/TRBV12-4; J gene: TRBJ2-5; CDR3 DNA: TGTGCCAGCAGTTCCACAGGGGCAGAGACCCAGTACTTC; CDR3 protein: CASSSTGAETQYF
D gene: .; clone size: .; V gene: TRBV13; J gene: TRBJ1-1; CDR3 DNA: TGTGCCAGCAGCTTAGGGTCGCAGGGCACTGAAGCTTTCTTT; CDR3 protein: CASSLGSQGTEAFF
D gene: TRBD2; clone size: .; V gene: TRBV3-1/TRBV3-2; J gene: TRBJ2-5; CDR3 DNA: TGTGCCAGCAGACCTCCGGGACTAGCGGGAGAAGGGACCCAGTACTTC; CDR3 protein: CASRPPGLAGEGTQYF
D gene: .; clone size: .; V gene: TRBV7-9; J gene: TRBJ1-2; CDR3 DNA: TGTGCCAGCAGCTTAGAGGCGGGGGCCAAGAGCTATGGCTACACCTTC; CDR3 protein: CASSLEAGAKSYGYTF
D gene: .; clone size: .; V gene: TRBV5-6; J gene: TRBJ1-3; CDR3 DNA: TGTGCCAGCAGGTGGGGGGGCTCTGGAAACACCATATATTTT; CDR3 protein: CASRWGGSGNTIYF
D gene: TRBD2; clone size: .; V gene: TRBV2; J gene: TRBJ2-7; CDR3 DNA: TGTGCCAGCAGTGAGACGGCTAGCGGGGTATACGAGCAGTACTTC; CDR3 protein: CASSETASGVYEQYF
D gene: TRBD2; clone size: few; V gene: TRBV29-1; J gene: TRBJ2-7; CDR3 DNA: TGCAGCGTTGTGACTAGCGGGGGGGCCAGCCACGAGCAGTACTTC; CDR3 protein: CSVVTSGGASHEQYF
D gene: .; clone size: once; V gene: TRBV20-1; J gene: TRBJ2-2; CDR3 DNA: TGCAGTGCTAGTTACCGGCAGGCTGGCACCGGGGAGCTGTTTTTT; CDR3 protein: CSASYRQAGTGELFF
D gene: TRBD1; clone size: .; V gene: TRBV28; J gene: TRBJ1-2; CDR3 DNA: TGTGCCAGCGCGACCCATTGGAACCCGGGACAGAGTGGTTCAGACTATGGCTACACCTTC; CDR3 protein: CASATHWNPGQSGSDYGYTF
D gene: TRBD2; clone size: .; V gene: TRBV4-1; J gene: TRBJ2-3; CDR3 DNA: TGCGCCAGCAGCCACTTGGCGGGGGGGCAGGAAGATACGCAGTATTTT; CDR3 protein: CASSHLAGGQEDTQYF
D gene: .; clone size: .; V gene: TRBV18; J gene: TRBJ2-7; CDR3 DNA: TGTGCCAGCTCACCGAACCATCAATCAGGGGCCTACGAGCAGTACTTC; CDR3 protein: CASSPNHQSGAYEQYF
D gene: .; clone size: .; V gene: TRBV5-6; J gene: TRBJ2-5; CDR3 DNA: TGTGCCAGCAGCGCGATGGAGACCCAGTACTTC; CDR3 protein: CASSAMETQYF
D gene: .; clone size: .; V gene: TRBV5-1; J gene: TRBJ2-2; CDR3 DNA: TGCGCCAGCAGAAGGACTGACCTCACCGGGGAGCTGTTTTTT; CDR3 protein: CASRRTDLTGELFF
D gene: TRBD1; clone size: .; V gene: TRBV28; J gene: TRBJ2-3; CDR3 DNA: TGTGCCAGCAGTTCCTTGACAGGGGGAGCAGATACGCAGTATTTT; CDR3 protein: CASSSLTGGADTQYF
D gene: TRBD1; clone size: .; V gene: TRBV6-5; J gene: TRBJ1-5; CDR3 DNA: TGTGCCAGCATGCCCGACAGGGTATATCAGCCCCAGCATTTT; CDR3 protein: CASMPDRVYQPQHF
D gene: TRBD2; clone size: .; V gene: TRBV20-1; J gene: TRBJ2-3; CDR3 DNA: TGCAGTGCTAGTTGGCGGGGGGGCCCGACTAGCACAGATACGCAGTATTTT; CDR3 protein: CSASWRGGPTSTDTQYF
D gene: .; clone size: .; V gene: TRBV5-1; J gene: TRBJ2-7; CDR3 DNA: TGCGCCAGCAGCTTGGTCGCAGGGTGGGAGCAGTACTTC; CDR3 protein: CASSLVAGWEQYF
D gene: TRBD1; clone size: .; V gene: TRBV7-2; J gene: TRBJ1-3; CDR3 DNA: TGTGCCAGCAGTGACAGGGTGGGTCCTGGAAACACCATATATTTT; CDR3 protein: CASSDRVGPGNTIYF
D gene: .; clone size: .; V gene: TRBV5-1; J gene: TRBJ1-4; CDR3 DNA: TGCGCCAGCAGCACCTCGACAGCAACTAATGAAAAACTGTTTTTT; CDR3 protein: CASSTSTATNEKLFF
D gene: .; clone size: .; V gene: TRBV11-3; J gene: TRBJ2-1; CDR3 DNA: TGTGCCAGCAGCTTAGAAGGAGGCGCGTGGGGTGAGCAGTTCTTC; CDR3 protein: CASSLEGGAWGEQFF
D gene: .; clone size: .; V gene: TRBV19; J gene: TRBJ2-7; CDR3 DNA: TGTGCCAGTAGTAACGTAAGAACAGGGTACTCCTACGAGCAGTACTTC; CDR3 protein: CASSNVRTGYSYEQYF
D gene: TRBD2; clone size: .; V gene: TRBV3-1/TRBV3-2; J gene: TRBJ2-3; CDR3 DNA: TGTGCCAGCAGCCAAGATTGGACTAGCGGGGTCACAGATACGCAGTATTTT; CDR3 protein: CASSQDWTSGVTDTQYF
D gene: TRBD1; clone size: .; V gene: TRBV3-1/TRBV3-2; J gene: TRBJ1-6; CDR3 DNA: TGTGCCAGCAGCGAAACCGGGACAGGCAGTAATTCACCCCTCCACTTT; CDR3 protein: CASSETGTGSNSPLHF
D gene: .; clone size: .; V gene: TRBV6-5; J gene: TRBJ2-3; CDR3 DNA: TGTGCAGCTACCCGACAGACCCGCACAGATACGCAGTATTTT; CDR3 protein: CAATRQTRTDTQYF
D gene: .; clone size: .; V gene: TRBV7-8; J gene: TRBJ2-7; CDR3 DNA: TGTGCCAGCAGCCACGTGGTGGGCCAGGCGAGCTACGAGCAGTACTTC; CDR3 protein: CASSHVVGQASYEQYF
D gene: TRBD1; clone size: once; V gene: TRBV6-5; J gene: TRBJ1-2; CDR3 DNA: TGTGCCAGCAGTTACCGGAACAGGGGCAACTATGGCTACACCTTC; CDR3 protein: CASSYRNRGNYGYTF
D gene: TRBD1; clone size: .; V gene: TRBV13; J gene: TRBJ2-3; CDR3 DNA: TGTGCCAGCAGCGGCCAGGACAGGGACGGGGCAGATACGCAGTATTTT; CDR3 protein: CASSGQDRDGADTQYF
D gene: .; clone size: .; V gene: TRBV7-8; J gene: TRBJ1-6; CDR3 DNA: TGTGCCAGCAGCTTAAGCCCGGGGTTTGGGTCACCCCTCCACTTT; CDR3 protein: CASSLSPGFGSPLHF
D gene: TRBD1; clone size: few; V gene: TRBV10-3; J gene: TRBJ2-7; CDR3 DNA: TGTGCCACCTCGGACAGGGCCGCGCCCTACGAGCAGTACTTC; CDR3 protein: CATSDRAAPYEQYF
D gene: .; clone size: once; V gene: TRBV12-3/TRBV12-4; J gene: TRBJ1-5; CDR3 DNA: TGTGCCAGCGCAACCCGGGAAAATCAGCCCCAGCATTTT; CDR3 protein: CASATRENQPQHF